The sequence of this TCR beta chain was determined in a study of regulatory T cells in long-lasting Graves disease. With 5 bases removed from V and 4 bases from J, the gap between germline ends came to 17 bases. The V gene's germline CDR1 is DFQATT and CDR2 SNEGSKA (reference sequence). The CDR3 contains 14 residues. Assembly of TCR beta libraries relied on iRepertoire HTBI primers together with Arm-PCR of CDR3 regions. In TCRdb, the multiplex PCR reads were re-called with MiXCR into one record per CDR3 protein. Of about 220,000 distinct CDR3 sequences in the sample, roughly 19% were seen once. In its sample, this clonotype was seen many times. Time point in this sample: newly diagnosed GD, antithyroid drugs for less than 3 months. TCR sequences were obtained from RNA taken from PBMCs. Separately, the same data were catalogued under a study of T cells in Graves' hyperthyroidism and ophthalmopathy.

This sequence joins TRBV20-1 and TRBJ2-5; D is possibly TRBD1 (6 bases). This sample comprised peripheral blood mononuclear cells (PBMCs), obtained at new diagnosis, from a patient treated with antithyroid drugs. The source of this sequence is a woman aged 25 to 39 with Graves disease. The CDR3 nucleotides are TGCAGTGCTCTCCCCCTGCCCAGGGGAGAGACCCAGTACTTC. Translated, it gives CSALPLPRGETQYF.